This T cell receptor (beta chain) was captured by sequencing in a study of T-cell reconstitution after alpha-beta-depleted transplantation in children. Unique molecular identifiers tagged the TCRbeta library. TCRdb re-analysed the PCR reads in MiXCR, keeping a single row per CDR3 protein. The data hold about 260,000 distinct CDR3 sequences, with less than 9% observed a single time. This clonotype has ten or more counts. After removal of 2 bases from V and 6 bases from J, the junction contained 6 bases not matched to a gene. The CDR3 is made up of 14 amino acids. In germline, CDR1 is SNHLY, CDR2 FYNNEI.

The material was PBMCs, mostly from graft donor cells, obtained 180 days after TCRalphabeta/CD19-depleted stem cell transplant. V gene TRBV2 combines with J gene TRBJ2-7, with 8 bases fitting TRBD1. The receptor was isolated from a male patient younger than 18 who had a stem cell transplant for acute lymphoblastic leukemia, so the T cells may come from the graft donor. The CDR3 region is CASSEPGGVGEQYF. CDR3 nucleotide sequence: TGTGCCAGCAGTGAACCAGGGGGCGTTGGCGAGCAGTACTTC.